The 31 T cell receptor beta chains presented below share a single source sample, sequenced in a study of cytomegalovirus exposure and HLA in healthy donors. The repertoire was sequenced with immunoSEQ multiplex PCR; TCRdb's copy has only in-frame clones and lacks some. The sample has more than 85,000 clones, roughly nine tenths seen once. Source material: PBMCs. The receptors come from a woman aged 18-29 years in good health and CMV-seronegative.

V is TRBV9 and J is TRBJ2-7; TRBD2 might be the D (6 bases). CDR1 and CDR2 from the germline V gene are SGDLS and YYNGEE. V gave up 4 bases and J gave up 4 bases, with 15 bases separating them. The CDR3 totals 14 residues. CDR3 sequence reads: CASSPPTSRYEQYF. Written as DNA, the CDR3 is TGTGCCAGCAGCCCACCGACTAGTCGGTACGAGCAGTACTTC.

The chain joins TRBV5-1 to TRBJ1-2; D is unresolved. The length of the CDR3 is 14 residues. Trimming removed 0 bases from V and 6 bases from J, with 12 bases in between. The germline gives CDR1 SGHRS, CDR2 YFSETQ. CDR3 region: CASSLETGGNGYTF. CDR3 sequence (DNA): TGCGCCAGCAGCTTGGAAACCGGAGGGAATGGCTACACCTTC.

The genes are TRBV7-9 and TRBJ1-5; D remains unclear. Trimming cost V 5 bases and J 5 bases, with 16 bases left between them. This CDR3 has 15 residues. Germline CDR1 is SEHNR and CDR2 is FQNEAQ (reference sequence). CDR3 sequence: CASSVGWGGYQPQHF. CDR3 in DNA: TGTGCCAGCAGCGTGGGGTGGGGAGGTTATCAGCCCCAGCATTTT.

The chain uses TRBV19 and TRBJ2-1; D is ambiguous. The CDR3 has 14 residues. V lost 4 bases and J lost 4, with 11 bases in between. Per germline, CDR1 LNHDA and CDR2 SQIVND (reference sequence). The CDR3 DNA sequence: TGTGCCAGTAGTACCCGACACGGATACAATGAGCAGTTCTTC. Translating gives CASSTRHGYNEQFF. The full variable domain, its missing parts supplied by reference TRBV19 and TRBJ2-1, is DGGITQSPKYLFRKEGQNVTLSCEQNLNHDAMYWYRQDPGQGLRLIYYSQIVNDFQKGDIAEGYSVSREKKESFPLTVTSAQKNPTAFYLCASSTRHGYNEQFFGPGTRLTVL.

The rearrangement links TRBV4-3 to TRBJ2-1; 15 nucleotides line up with TRBD2. Trimming removed 0 bases from V and 8 bases from J; junction bases left unmatched: 5. CDR1 and CDR2 from the germline V gene are LGHNA and YSLEER. The CDR3 length is 17 residues. The DNA for the CDR3 is TGCGCCAGCAGCCAAGAACACGGGACTAGCGGGAGGTATGAGCAGTTCTTC. Translation: CASSQEHGTSGRYEQFF.

Remarks on this clone: Other DNA sequences within the sample encode an identical CDR3. CDR3 amino acids: CASSVDRSTDTQYF. The CDR3 nucleotides are TGTGCCAGCAGCGTTGACAGGAGCACAGATACGCAGTATTTT. J is TRBJ2-3 and V is TRBV9, with a tentative D call TRBD1 (6 bases). V lost 2 bases and J 0 bases, leaving 7 bases between the germline ends. The CDR3 has 14 amino acids. Germline V gene sequence: CDR1 SGDLS, CDR2 YYNGEE.

The J gene is TRBJ2-2, the V gene TRBV4-1; maybe TRBD1 (6 bases). CDR3 size: 14 residues. In germline, CDR1 is MGHRA, CDR2 YSYEKL. V was clipped by 3 bases and J by 8 bases, with 13 bases between them. The DNA of the CDR3 is TGCGCCAGCAGCCACGCTACAGGGCCAGGGGAGCTGTTTTTT. Protein: CASSHATGPGELFF.

This clone was seen just once. This chain links TRBV6-1 with TRBJ1-2; TRBD1 agrees at 8 bases. This CDR3 contains 13 residues. Germline assignment: CDR1 MNHNS and CDR2 SASEGT. The V gene end was trimmed by 7 bases and the J gene end by 4 bases; junction bases not matched to a gene: 5. The DNA of the CDR3 is TGTGCCAGCATCCGACAGGGGAGCTATGGCTACACCTTC. Its protein product is CASIRQGSYGYTF.

V gene TRBV5-1 combines with J gene TRBJ1-2; 7 bases match TRBD1. Germline CDR1 and CDR2: SGHRS and YFSETQ. The trim removed 3 bases at V and 8 bases at J, leaving 4 bases unmatched. The CDR3 is 12 residues long. CDR3 nucleotides: TGCGCCAGCAGCTCAGGACAGGAGGGCTACACCTTC. It yields the protein CASSSGQEGYTF.

The J gene is TRBJ2-1, the V gene TRBV2; TRBD2 agrees at 7 bases. Trimming at V came to 7 bases and at J to 0 bases, leaving 6 bases not matched to a gene. CDR1 and CDR2 (germline): SNHLY, FYNNEI. CDR3 length equals 15 residues. CDR3 amino acids: CASTESGNSYNEQFF. CDR3 in DNA: TGTGCCAGCACCGAGAGCGGGAACTCCTACAATGAGCAGTTCTTC.

In this sample, this clone turned up a few times. The rearrangement links TRBV6-6 to TRBJ2-2; D perhaps matches TRBD1 (5 bases). The CDR3 has 16 residues. Germline values: CDR1 MNHNY, CDR2 SVGAGI (reference sequence). With 2 bases removed from V and 6 bases from J, the gap between germline ends came to 16 bases. The CDR3 DNA sequence: TGTGCCAGCAGTTACCCGACAGCTTTTGAATCCGGGGAGCTGTTTTTT. As protein: CASSYPTAFESGELFF.

This clone was counted a single time. The chain carries TRBV27 and TRBJ2-4, with D perhaps TRBD2 (5 bases). CDR1 and CDR2 (germline): MNHEY, SMNVEV (reference sequence). The CDR3 is 14 amino acids. V was trimmed by 6 bases and J by 0 bases, leaving 9 bases between them. CDR3 amino acids: CASSRGQAKNIQYF. CDR3 nucleotide sequence: TGTGCCAGCAGCCGAGGGCAAGCCAAAAACATTCAGTACTTC.

This chain links TRBV28 with TRBJ1-1; D gene ambiguous. CDR3 length equals 15 residues. Trimming removed 7 bases at V and 1 base at J, with 16 bases between. Germline values: CDR1 MDHEN, CDR2 SYDVKM. For the CDR3, the DNA is TGTGCCAGCAACCTTATCGCGGCAGCGAACACTGAAGCTTTCTTT. Protein sequence: CASNLIAAANTEAFF.

The chain uses TRBV23-1 and TRBJ1-3; D may be TRBD1 (6 bases). TRBV23-1 is given ORF status, its function remaining uncertain. Trimming left V 0 bases short and J 8 bases short, with 17 bases between. CDR3 length equals 16 residues. The CDR3 nucleotides read TGCGCCAGCAGTCAATCGTCGGGACAAGGGGATCACACCATATATTTT. Amino acids: CASSQSSGQGDHTIYF.

The rearrangement links TRBV7-2 to TRBJ1-2, with TRBD1 identical over 10 bases. The CDR3 extends over 14 amino acids. J lost 8 bases, V lost 4 bases, and 7 bases had no gene match. CDR1 is SGHTA and CDR2 is FQGNSA in the germline V gene. In nucleotides, the CDR3 is TGTGCCAGCAGCTATCAGACAGGGGGCAGCGGCTACACCTTC. Translation gives CASSYQTGGSGYTF.

The chain employs TRBV6-5 and TRBJ1-3; weak D call: TRBD1 (6 bases). CDR1 MNHEY and CDR2 SVGAGI come from the germline V gene. The CDR3 length is 15 residues. The V gene lost 5 bases and the J gene lost 0 bases, with 11 bases spanning the gap. The CDR3 here is CASSRDTVSGNTIYF. The CDR3 DNA reads TGTGCCAGCAGTCGGGACACCGTCTCTGGAAACACCATATATTTT.

V gene TRBV4-1 combines with J gene TRBJ2-5; maybe TRBD1 (5 bases). The CDR3 has 17 residues. Trimming stripped 1 base from V and 4 bases from J, with 19 bases between. Germline V gives CDR1 MGHRA, CDR2 YSYEKL. CDR3 in amino acids: CASSQVKETEYSETQYF. Written as DNA, the CDR3 is TGCGCCAGCAGCCAAGTAAAAGAGACAGAGTATTCAGAGACCCAGTACTTC.

This chain links TRBV7-9 with TRBJ1-2, with TRBD1 matching over 8 bases. Looked up from germline, CDR1 is SEHNR and CDR2 is FQNEAQ (reference sequence). V shed 5 bases and J 4 bases; nucleotides not matched to a gene: 6. This CDR3 contains 14 residues. DNA for the CDR3: TGTGCCAGCAGCCTAGGACAGGGACCCTATGGCTACACCTTC. It yields the protein CASSLGQGPYGYTF.

The rearrangement uses TRBV7-6 and TRBJ1-5; 9 bases agree with TRBD1. Germline-derived CDR1 and CDR2 are SGHVS and FNYEAQ. Trimming took 1 base from V and 6 from J; bases not matched to a gene: 4. The CDR3 runs 15 residues. DNA for the CDR3: TGTGCCAGCAGCTTAGGGACAGGGGCTTTTCAGCCCCAGCATTTT. This translates into CASSLGTGAFQPQHF.

The CDR3 DNA follows: TGTGCCTGGGCCGGCGGGGTCGGCAATCAGCCCCAGCATTTT. This codes for CAWAGGVGNQPQHF. The chain combines TRBV30 with TRBJ1-5; D is uncertain. Trimming left V 5 bases short and J 2 bases short, with 13 bases between. This CDR3 region has 14 residues. CDR1 is GTSNPN, CDR2 SVGIG, per germline (reference sequence).

The chain employs TRBV28 and TRBJ1-1; possible D gene TRBD1, 5 bases. Trimming shortened V by 5 bases and J by 3 bases, and 13 bases separated the two germline ends. This CDR3 is 14 amino acids long. Germline loops: CDR1 MDHEN, CDR2 SYDVKM. Here the CDR3 DNA reads TGTGCCAGCAGTGTTCGGGGGGGTGACACTGAAGCTTTCTTT. It codes for CASSVRGGDTEAFF.

The rearrangement links TRBV2 to TRBJ2-7, with 7 bases matching TRBD1. This CDR3 region has 14 residues. Trimming at V came to 4 bases and at J to 3 bases, leaving 6 bases not matched to a gene. Germline CDR1 reads SNHLY; CDR2 reads FYNNEI. The CDR3 is CASSGGQVNYEQYF. As DNA, the CDR3 is TGTGCCAGCAGTGGTGGACAGGTCAACTACGAGCAGTACTTC. The variable domain in full, completed from reference TRBV2 and TRBJ2-7, reads EPEVTQTPSHQVTQMGQEVILRCVPISNHLYFYWYRQILGQKVEFLVSFYNNEISEKSEIFDDQFSVERPDGSNFTLKIRSTKLEDSAMYFCASSGGQVNYEQYFGPGTRLTVT.

This clone showed up just a few times. The V gene is TRBV6-5, the J gene TRBJ1-2; a weak D match, TRBD1 (6 bases). V lost 5 bases to trimming and J lost 5 bases, with 12 bases between them. The CDR3 consists of 13 residues. Germline values: CDR1 MNHEY, CDR2 SVGAGI. The DNA for the CDR3 is TGTGCCAGCAGTCCCCAGGGGCCTTATGGCTACACCTTC. It codes for CASSPQGPYGYTF.

The chain uses TRBV5-6 and TRBJ2-7; D possibly corresponds to TRBD1 (6 bases). CDR3 length equals 15 residues. Deletions cut 2 bases from V and 5 bases from J, with 17 bases between. The germline V gene encodes CDR1 SGHDT and CDR2 YYEEEE. The DNA of the CDR3 is TGTGCCAGCAGCTTACCAGGGGTTTATTCCCACGAGCAGTACTTC. This sequence encodes CASSLPGVYSHEQYF.

This clone was seen only once. The chain carries TRBV4-2 and TRBJ2-2, with a tentative D call TRBD1 (7 bases). The V end lost 1 base, the J end lost 8 bases, and 11 bases lay between the germline ends. This CDR3 has 14 residues. Germline V CDR1 and CDR2: LGHNA, YNFKEQ. The CDR3 region is CASSQGRGPGELFF. CDR3 coding DNA: TGTGCCAGCAGCCAAGGGAGGGGGCCTGGGGAGCTGTTTTTT.

The chain has TRBV19 and TRBJ2-1, with 8 bases lining up with TRBD2. Germline assignment: CDR1 LNHDA and CDR2 SQIVND (reference sequence). Trimming took 7 bases from V and 6 from J; bases not matched to a gene: 11. This CDR3 has 15 amino acids. The CDR3, as DNA: TGTGCCAGTACTGTTGCCAGCGGGGGTCCCAATGAGCAGTTCTTC. Protein sequence: CASTVASGGPNEQFF. The whole variable domain, remainder taken from reference TRBV19 and TRBJ2-1, is DGGITQSPKYLFRKEGQNVTLSCEQNLNHDAMYWYRQDPGQGLRLIYYSQIVNDFQKGDIAEGYSVSREKKESFPLTVTSAQKNPTAFYLCASTVASGGPNEQFFGPGTRLTVL.

The chain links TRBV4-2 to TRBJ1-5; 7 bases align to TRBD1. The J segment lost 0 bases and the V segment lost 0 bases, leaving 8 bases of the junction unmatched. The CDR3 loop spans 18 amino acids. Per the germline V gene, CDR1 is LGHNA and CDR2 is YNFKEQ. The CDR3 region is CASSQDFRGGLSNQPQHF. The CDR3 coding sequence is TGTGCCAGCAGCCAAGATTTCAGAGGGGGCCTTAGCAATCAGCCCCAGCATTTT.

The J gene is TRBJ2-3, the V gene TRBV6-5; 12 positions match TRBD2. The germline V gene has CDR1 MNHEY and CDR2 SVGAGI. This CDR3 region has 15 residues. The V and J ends lost 4 bases and 3 bases, in that order; junction bases with no gene match: 2. CDR3: CASSSLAGGTDTQYF. As DNA, the CDR3 is TGTGCCAGCAGTTCGCTAGCGGGAGGGACAGATACGCAGTATTTT.

The chain employs TRBV4-1 and TRBJ2-1, with D possibly being TRBD1 (6 bases). V lost 0 bases, J lost 9 bases, and 15 bases lay in between. The CDR3 covers 15 residues. The germline CDR1 and CDR2 sequences are MGHRA and YSYEKL. The CDR3 region has the DNA TGCGCCAGCAGCCAAGACGCAGGGGTTAAAAGTGAGCAGTTCTTC. Protein sequence: CASSQDAGVKSEQFF.

This clone appeared a few times. The rearrangement links TRBV10-2 to TRBJ2-3, with D uncertain. The germline V gene has CDR1 WSHSY and CDR2 SAAADI. Deletions cut 3 bases from V and 0 bases from J, with 10 bases between. This CDR3 contains 15 residues. This chain's CDR3 is CASSDSAASTDTQYF. The CDR3 DNA reads as TGCGCCAGCAGTGATAGTGCGGCTAGCACAGATACGCAGTATTTT.

This clone came up once. This rearrangement joins TRBV6-5 to TRBJ2-7; D possibly corresponds to TRBD2 (7 bases). Trimming left V 11 bases short and J 2 bases short, with 13 bases between. The CDR3 is 12 residues long. CDR1 and CDR2 from the germline V gene are MNHEY and SVGAGI. The CDR3 sequence is CAGGRGPYEQYF. The CDR3 nucleotides are TGTGCCGGGGGGCGGGGGCCCTACGAGCAGTACTTC.